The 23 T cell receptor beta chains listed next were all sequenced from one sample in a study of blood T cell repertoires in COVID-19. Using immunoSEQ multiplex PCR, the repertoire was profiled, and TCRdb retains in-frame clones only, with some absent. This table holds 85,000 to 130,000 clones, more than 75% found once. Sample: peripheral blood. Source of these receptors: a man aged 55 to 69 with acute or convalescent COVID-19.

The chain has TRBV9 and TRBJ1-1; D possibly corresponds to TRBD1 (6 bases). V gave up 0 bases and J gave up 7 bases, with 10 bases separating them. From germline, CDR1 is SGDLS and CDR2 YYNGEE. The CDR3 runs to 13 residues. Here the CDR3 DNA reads TGTGCCAGCAGCGTAGCTAGGACAGATGAAGCTTTCTTT. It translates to CASSVARTDEAFF.

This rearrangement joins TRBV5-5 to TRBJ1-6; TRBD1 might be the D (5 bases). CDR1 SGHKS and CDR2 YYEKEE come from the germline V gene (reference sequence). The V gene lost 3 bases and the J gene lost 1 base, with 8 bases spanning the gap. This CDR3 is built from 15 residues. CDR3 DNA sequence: TGTGCCAGCAGCTCGCAGGGTTCCTATAATTCACCCCTCCACTTT. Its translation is CASSSQGSYNSPLHF.

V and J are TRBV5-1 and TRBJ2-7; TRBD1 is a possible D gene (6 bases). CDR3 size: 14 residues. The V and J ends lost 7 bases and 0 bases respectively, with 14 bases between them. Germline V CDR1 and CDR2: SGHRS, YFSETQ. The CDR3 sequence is CASRRPGASYEQYF. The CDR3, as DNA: TGCGCCAGCCGACGCCCAGGGGCCTCCTACGAGCAGTACTTC.

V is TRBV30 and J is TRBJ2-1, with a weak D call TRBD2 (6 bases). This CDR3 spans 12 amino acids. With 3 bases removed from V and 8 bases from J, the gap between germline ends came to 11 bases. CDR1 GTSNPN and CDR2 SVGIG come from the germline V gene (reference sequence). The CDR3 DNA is TGTGCCTGGAGGCCGACTAGATATGAGCAGTTCTTC. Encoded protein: CAWRPTRYEQFF.

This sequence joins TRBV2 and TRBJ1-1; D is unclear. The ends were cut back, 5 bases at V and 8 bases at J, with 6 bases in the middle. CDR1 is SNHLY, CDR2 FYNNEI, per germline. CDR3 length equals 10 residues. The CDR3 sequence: CASSLGEAFF. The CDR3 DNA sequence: TGTGCCAGCAGTTTGGGCGAAGCTTTCTTT.

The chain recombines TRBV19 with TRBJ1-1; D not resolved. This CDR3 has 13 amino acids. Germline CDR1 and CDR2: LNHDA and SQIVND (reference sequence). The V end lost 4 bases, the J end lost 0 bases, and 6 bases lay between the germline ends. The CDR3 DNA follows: TGTGCCAGTAGTACGTCTATGAACACTGAAGCTTTCTTT. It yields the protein CASSTSMNTEAFF.

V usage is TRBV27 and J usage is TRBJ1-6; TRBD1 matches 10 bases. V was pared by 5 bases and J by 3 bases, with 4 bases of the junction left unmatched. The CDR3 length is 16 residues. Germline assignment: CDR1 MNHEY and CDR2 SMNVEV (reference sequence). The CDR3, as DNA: TGTGCCAGCAGTCCTAGGACAGGGGGCTATAATTCACCCCTCCACTTT. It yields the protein CASSPRTGGYNSPLHF.

The CDR3 spells CAGPQRELTYEQYV. CDR3 coding DNA: TGCGCCGGACCTCAGCGGGAGTTGACCTACGAGCAGTACGTC. The V call is TRBV23-1, the J call TRBJ2-7; 8 bases fit TRBD2. TRBV23-1 is noted as an ORF with a role that remains uncertain. CDR3 length equals 14 residues. J gave up 2 bases and V 11 bases, and 11 bases lay outside the gene matches.

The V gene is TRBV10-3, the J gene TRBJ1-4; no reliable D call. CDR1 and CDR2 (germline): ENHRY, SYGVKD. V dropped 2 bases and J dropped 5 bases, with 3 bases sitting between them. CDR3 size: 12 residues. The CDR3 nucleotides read TGTGCCATCAGTGAGCTCAATGAAAAACTGTTTTTT. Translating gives CAISELNEKLFF.

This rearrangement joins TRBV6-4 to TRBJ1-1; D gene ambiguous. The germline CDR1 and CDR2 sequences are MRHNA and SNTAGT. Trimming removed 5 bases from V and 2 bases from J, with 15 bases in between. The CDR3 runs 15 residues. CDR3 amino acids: CASSPTMNRNTEAFF. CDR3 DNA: TGTGCCAGCAGTCCTACCATGAATAGAAACACTGAAGCTTTCTTT.

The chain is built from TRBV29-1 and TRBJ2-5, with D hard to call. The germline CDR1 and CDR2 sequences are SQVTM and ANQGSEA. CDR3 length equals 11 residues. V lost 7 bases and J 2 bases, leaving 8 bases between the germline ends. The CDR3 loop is CSAGPQETQYF. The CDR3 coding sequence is TGCAGCGCGGGCCCTCAAGAGACCCAGTACTTC.

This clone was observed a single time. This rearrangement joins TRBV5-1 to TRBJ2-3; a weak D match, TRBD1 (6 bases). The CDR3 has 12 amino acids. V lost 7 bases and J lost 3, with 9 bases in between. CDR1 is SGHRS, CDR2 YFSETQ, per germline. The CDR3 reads CASGQTTDTQYF. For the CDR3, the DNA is TGCGCCAGCGGACAGACTACAGATACGCAGTATTTT.

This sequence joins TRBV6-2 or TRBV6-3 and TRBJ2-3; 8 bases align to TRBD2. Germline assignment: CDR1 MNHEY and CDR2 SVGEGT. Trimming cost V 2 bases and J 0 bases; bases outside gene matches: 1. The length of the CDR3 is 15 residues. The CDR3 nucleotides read TGTGCCAGCAGTTACACTAGCGGTAGCACAGATACGCAGTATTTT. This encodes CASSYTSGSTDTQYF.

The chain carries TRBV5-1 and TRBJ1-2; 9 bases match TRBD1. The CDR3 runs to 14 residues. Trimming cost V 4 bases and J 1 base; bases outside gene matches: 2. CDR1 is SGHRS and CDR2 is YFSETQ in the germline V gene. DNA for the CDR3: TGCGCCAGCAGCGGGGGACAGGGTAACTATGGCTACACCTTC. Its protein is CASSGGQGNYGYTF. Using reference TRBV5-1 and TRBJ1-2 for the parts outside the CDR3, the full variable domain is KAGVTQTPRYLIKTRGQQVTLSCSPISGHRSVSWYQQTPGQGLQFLFEYFSETQRNKGNFPGRFSGRQFSNSRSEMNVSTLELGDSALYLCASSGGQGNYGYTFGSGTRLTVV.

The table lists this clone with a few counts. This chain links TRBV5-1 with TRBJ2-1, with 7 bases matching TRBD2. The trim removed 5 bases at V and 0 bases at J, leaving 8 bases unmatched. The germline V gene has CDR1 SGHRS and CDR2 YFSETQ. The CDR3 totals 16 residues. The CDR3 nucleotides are TGCGCCAGCAGGGCCGTCGGGGGGAGCTCCTACAATGAGCAGTTCTTC. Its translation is CASRAVGGSSYNEQFF. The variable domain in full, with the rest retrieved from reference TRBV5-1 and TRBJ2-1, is KAGVTQTPRYLIKTRGQQVTLSCSPISGHRSVSWYQQTPGQGLQFLFEYFSETQRNKGNFPGRFSGRQFSNSRSEMNVSTLELGDSALYLCASRAVGGSSYNEQFFGPGTRLTVL.

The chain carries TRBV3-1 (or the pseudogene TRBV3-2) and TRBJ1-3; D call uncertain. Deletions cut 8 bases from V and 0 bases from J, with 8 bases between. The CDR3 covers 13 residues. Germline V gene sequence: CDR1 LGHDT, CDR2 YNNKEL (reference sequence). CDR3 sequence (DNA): TGTGCCAGCGGAGGAGACTCTGGAAACACCATATATTTT. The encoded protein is CASGGDSGNTIYF.

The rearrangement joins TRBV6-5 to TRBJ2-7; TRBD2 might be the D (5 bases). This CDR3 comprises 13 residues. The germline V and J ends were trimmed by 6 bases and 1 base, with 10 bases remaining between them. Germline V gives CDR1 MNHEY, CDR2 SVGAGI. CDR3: CASRMSGSYEQYF. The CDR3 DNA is TGTGCCAGCAGAATGTCGGGGTCCTACGAGCAGTACTTC.

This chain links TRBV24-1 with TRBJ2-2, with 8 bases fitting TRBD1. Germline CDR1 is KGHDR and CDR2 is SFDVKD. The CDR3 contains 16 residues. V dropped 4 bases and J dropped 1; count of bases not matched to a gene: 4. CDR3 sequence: CATSESGTGNTGELFF. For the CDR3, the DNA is TGTGCCACCAGTGAATCCGGGACAGGGAACACCGGGGAGCTGTTTTTT.

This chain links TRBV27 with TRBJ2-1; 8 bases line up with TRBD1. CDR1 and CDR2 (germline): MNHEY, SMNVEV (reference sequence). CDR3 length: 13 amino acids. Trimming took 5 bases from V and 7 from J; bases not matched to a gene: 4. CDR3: CASSRQGINEQFF. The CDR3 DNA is TGTGCCAGCAGTCGACAGGGGATAAATGAGCAGTTCTTC.

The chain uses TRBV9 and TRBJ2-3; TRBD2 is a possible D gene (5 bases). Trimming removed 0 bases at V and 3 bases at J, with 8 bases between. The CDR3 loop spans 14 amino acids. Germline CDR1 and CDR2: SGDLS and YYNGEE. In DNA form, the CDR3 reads TGTGCCAGCAGCGTAGCCGGGGTTACAGATACGCAGTATTTT. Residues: CASSVAGVTDTQYF.

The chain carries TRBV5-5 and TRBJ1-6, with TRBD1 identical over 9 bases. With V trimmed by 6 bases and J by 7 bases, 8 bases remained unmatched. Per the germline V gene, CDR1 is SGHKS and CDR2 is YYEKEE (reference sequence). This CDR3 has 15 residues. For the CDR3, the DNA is TGTGCCAGCACCCGCCCCGGGACAGGGAATTCACCCCTCCACTTT. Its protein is CASTRPGTGNSPLHF.

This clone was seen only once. CDR3 nucleotides: TGTGCCAGCAGCCCCTGGGACAGCTCAAATGAAAAACTGTTTTTT. Translation: CASSPWDSSNEKLFF. The gene calls are TRBV9 and TRBJ1-4; 7 bases agree with TRBD1. CDR1 and CDR2 from the germline V gene are SGDLS and YYNGEE. The V and J ends lost 4 bases and 5 bases, in that order; junction bases with no gene match: 8. The CDR3 runs to 15 residues.

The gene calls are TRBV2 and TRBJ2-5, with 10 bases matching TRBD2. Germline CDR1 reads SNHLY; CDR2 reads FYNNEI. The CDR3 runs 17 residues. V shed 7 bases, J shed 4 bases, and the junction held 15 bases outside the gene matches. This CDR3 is CASTRPHSGRRAETQYF. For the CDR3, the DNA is TGTGCCAGCACCCGACCCCATAGCGGGAGGCGTGCAGAGACCCAGTACTTC.